This TCR beta chain was found in a study of blood T cell repertoires in COVID-19 (dated by TCRdb to the early 2020s). For the wider study: Collaborator samples came from the United States, Italy and Spain and covered acute and convalescent phases of COVID-19. The dataset comprised deeply sampled blood TCRbeta repertoires from subjects exposed to, actively infected with, or recovered from COVID-19. A de-identified subject ID, COVID-19 status, age in years and sex were almost always included in the sample metadata. Where available, HLA class I and class II types were obtained from metadata supplied by the sample provider rather than from assay-based typing. The repertoires were released in a freely available public database meant as a resource for research on the immune response to SARS-CoV-2. The samples were drawn from the first 160 participants of the ongoing ImmuneRACE study and from 1,254 subjects provided by 6 global collaborators. The prospective study material was composed of cDNA or gDNA derived from T cells, B-cell-depleted T cells, or PBMCs.

As concerns this clone: The antigen it recognizes is unknown. Base qualities are not at hand, and no much larger clone is one base apart.

The paper's findings and limits, for the study overall: How much clinical and demographic metadata was included differed by source and by participant, and the metadata was provided uncurated.

Collaborating institutions collected whole blood in K2EDTA tubes following their own protocols. For TCRbeta analysis, collaborators shipped samples in one of three forms: frozen whole blood, isolated PBMCs, or DNA extracted from either of those sample types. TCRbeta CDR3 regions were amplified from genomic DNA using the immunoSEQ Assay, a bias-controlled multiplex PCR. For the original study's pipeline: Within the assay, amplification of reference gene primers was used to estimate how many nucleated cells each sample contained. To quantify the absolute abundance of each unique TCRbeta CDR3 rearrangement, sequence reads were collapsed and filtered. For each sample, productive Simpson clonality was calculated as the square root of Simpson's diversity index across productive rearrangements. TCRdb obtained this table from immuneACCESS and retained in-frame rearrangements with V and J assigned. These tables miss some clones; where compared with another copy, unresolved V genes account for less than half of the shortfall, and the remainder is unexplained. From that table come the V and J calls and clone size; the DNA was used to work out D and trimming. The sample table shows 93,000 or so clones, and approximately 84% are seen once. Together, the top ten hold 12% of the sample.

Looking up the germline V gene yields CDR1 KGHSH and CDR2 LQKENI. Inclusive of the bounding cysteine and phenylalanine, the CDR3 is 16 residues long. Just CDR3 DNA is preserved here, 48 bases in frame from base 1. V is pruned by 3 bases and J by 4 bases, leaving 3 bases of the junction without a gene match. The sequenced sample was peripheral blood. This receptor was taken from a human donor in a cohort sampled during active COVID-19. The V and J segments used are TRBV18 and TRBJ2-1, with 13 bases in between that match TRBD2. The CDR3 here reads CASSPGTSGAYNEQFF. The base sequence is TGTGCCAGCTCACCGGGGACTAGCGGGGCGTACAATGAGCAGTTCTTC.